The 11 T cell receptor beta chains reported below all come from one sample, sequenced in a study of cytomegalovirus exposure and HLA in healthy donors. A multiplex PCR was run with 60 Vbeta primers and 13 Jbeta primers. Profiling relied on immunoSEQ multiplex PCR, and the TCRdb table lists in-frame clones only, not all of them. The data contain some 100,000 clones, 60% to 75% of them singletons. The specimen was PBMCs. Receptors were obtained from a woman aged 40 to 50 in good health and CMV-seronegative.

Turning to this clone: A read error may account for a junction end that differs from germline. This chain uses TRBV6-5 with TRBJ1-2; the match to TRBD1 covers 7 bases. Germline lookup yields CDR1 MNHEY and CDR2 SVGAGI. This CDR3 region has 12 residues. The CDR3 DNA sequence: TGTGCCAGCAGCCCCGACAGGGAGTGGGTTCACTTC. Translated, it gives CASSPDREWVHF.

CDR3: CASTTSSGWGTGELFF. The CDR3 nucleotides read TGTGCCAGCACCACGTCCTCGGGGTGGGGCACCGGGGAGCTGTTTTTT. The chain combines TRBV7-9 with TRBJ2-2; D is possibly TRBD2 (5 bases). The V gene lost 7 bases and the J gene lost 4 bases, with 19 bases spanning the gap. The CDR3 is made up of 16 amino acids. Germline CDR1 and CDR2: SEHNR and FQNEAQ (reference sequence).

This clone was counted only a few times. The chain has TRBV10-1 and TRBJ1-6; the match to TRBD1 covers 10 bases. The CDR3 has 11 amino acids. The V segment lost 6 bases and the J segment 18 bases; nucleotides outside the gene matches: 5. Germline V gene lookup returns CDR1 WNHNN and CDR2 SYGVQD (reference sequence). The chain's CDR3 is CASRRDRGTHF. In DNA form, the CDR3 reads TGCGCCAGCAGAAGGGACAGGGGCACCCACTTT.

This clone was seen a handful of times. The V gene is TRBV6-5, the J gene TRBJ2-3; 13 bases are shared with TRBD2. The J segment lost 4 bases and the V segment lost 5 bases, leaving 0 bases of the junction unmatched. The CDR3 covers 14 residues. Germline CDR1 reads MNHEY; CDR2 reads SVGAGI. The CDR3 spells CASSGLAGADTQYF. CDR3 in DNA: TGTGCCAGCAGTGGACTAGCGGGAGCAGATACGCAGTATTTT.

A word on this clone: The junction and the germline gene differ at one end; a read error may be behind it. This chain uses TRBV7-9 with TRBJ2-7, with no clear D. The germline gives CDR1 SEHNR, CDR2 FQNEAQ (reference sequence). The CDR3 has 14 amino acids. The CDR3 is CSSSFGTSSYEQYF. The CDR3 bases are TGTTCCAGCAGCTTCGGTACGAGCTCCTACGAGCAGTACTTC.

This sequence joins TRBV5-4 and TRBJ2-3; 9 bases align to TRBD1. Trimming took 0 bases from V and 6 from J; bases not matched to a gene: 11. This CDR3 spans 17 amino acids. From germline, CDR1 is SGHNT and CDR2 YYREEE (reference sequence). CDR3: CASSLDNTGGAMDTQYF. As DNA, the CDR3 is TGTGCCAGCAGCTTGGACAATACAGGGGGCGCGATGGATACGCAGTATTTT.

The rearrangement links TRBV11-2 to TRBJ2-1; 10 nucleotides match TRBD2. Losses at the gene ends were 1 base for V and 4 bases for J; bases not matched to a gene: 7. The germline V gene has CDR1 SGHAT and CDR2 FQNNGV. There are 17 residues in the CDR3. As DNA, the CDR3 is TGTGCCAGCAGCTTAGCCCCCGGACTAGCGGTTTACAATGAGCAGTTCTTC. As protein: CASSLAPGLAVYNEQFF.

The chain employs TRBV19 and TRBJ2-1; 11 nucleotides match TRBD2. This CDR3 region has 18 residues. Germline V gene lookup returns CDR1 LNHDA and CDR2 SQIVND (reference sequence). The J segment lost 0 bases and the V segment lost 6 bases, leaving 10 bases of the junction unmatched. CDR3 nucleotides: TGTGCCAGTAGGATCGGACTAGCGGGCACCAGCTCCTACAATGAGCAGTTCTTC. Its translation is CASRIGLAGTSSYNEQFF.

The V and J genes are TRBV18 and TRBJ2-5; no clear D gene. The end of the DNA aligns better with TRBJ2-7, so the J call may be wrong. The CDR3 is made up of 12 amino acids. In germline, CDR1 is KGHSH, CDR2 LQKENI. CDR3 region: CASSPEFYEQYF. The CDR3 DNA reads TGTGCCAGCTCACCGGAGTTTTACGAGCAGTACTTC.

Comment on this clone: At one end the junction does not follow the germline gene, possibly because of a read error. The V gene is TRBV27, the J gene TRBJ2-1; D may be TRBD2 (6 bases). The CDR3 has 13 residues. The germline V gene has CDR1 MNHEY and CDR2 SMNVEV (reference sequence). The CDR3 region has the DNA TGTGCCAGTAGTTACGGGACTTCCAATGAGCAGTTCTTC. Translation gives CASSYGTSNEQFF.

The rearrangement uses TRBV29-1 and TRBJ2-7, with a weak D call TRBD2 (5 bases). Germline V gene sequence: CDR1 SQVTM, CDR2 ANQGSEA. This CDR3 is 12 amino acids long. Trimming took 4 bases from V and 4 from J, leaving 11 bases between them. The CDR3 here is CSVGLTYYEQYF. The CDR3 DNA reads TGCAGCGTTGGACTAACCTATTACGAGCAGTACTTC.